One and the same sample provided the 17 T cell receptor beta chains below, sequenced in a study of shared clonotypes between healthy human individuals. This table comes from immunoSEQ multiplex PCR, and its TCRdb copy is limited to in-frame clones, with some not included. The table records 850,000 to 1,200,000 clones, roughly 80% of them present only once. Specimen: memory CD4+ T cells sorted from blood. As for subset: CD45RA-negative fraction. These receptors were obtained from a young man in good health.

The DNA of the CDR3 is TGTGCCAGCAGTTACTCGGCGGGGGGCCCTTCCAATGAGCAGTTCTTC. Translating gives CASSYSAGGPSNEQFF. The V gene is TRBV6-5, the J gene TRBJ2-1, with 8 nucleotides matching TRBD2. Trimming took 0 bases from V and 6 from J; bases not matched to a gene: 7. CDR1 MNHEY and CDR2 SVGAGI come from the germline V gene. The CDR3 is 16 amino acids.

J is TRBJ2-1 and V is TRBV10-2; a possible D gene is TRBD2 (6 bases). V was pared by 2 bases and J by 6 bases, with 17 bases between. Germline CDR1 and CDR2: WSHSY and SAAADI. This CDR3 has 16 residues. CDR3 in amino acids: CASSEGTVGSGNEQFF. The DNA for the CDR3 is TGCGCCAGCAGTGAGGGGACGGTGGGTAGCGGCAATGAGCAGTTCTTC.

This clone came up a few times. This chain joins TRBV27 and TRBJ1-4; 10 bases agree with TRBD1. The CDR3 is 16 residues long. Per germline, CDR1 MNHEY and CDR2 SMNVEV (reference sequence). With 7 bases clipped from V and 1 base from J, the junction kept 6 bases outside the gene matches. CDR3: CASKRDRGKTNEKLFF. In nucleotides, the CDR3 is TGTGCCAGCAAGCGGGACAGGGGTAAAACTAATGAAAAACTGTTTTTT.

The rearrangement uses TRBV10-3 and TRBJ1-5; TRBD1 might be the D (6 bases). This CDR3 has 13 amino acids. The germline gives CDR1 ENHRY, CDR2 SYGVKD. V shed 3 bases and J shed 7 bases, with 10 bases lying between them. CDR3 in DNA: TGTGCCATCAGTGACAGGGGAAGCCAGCCCCAGCATTTT. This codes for CAISDRGSQPQHF.

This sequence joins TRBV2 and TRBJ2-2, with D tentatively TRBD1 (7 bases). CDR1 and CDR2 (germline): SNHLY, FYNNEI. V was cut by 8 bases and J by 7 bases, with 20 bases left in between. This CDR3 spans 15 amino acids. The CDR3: CASLLRQGGGGELFF. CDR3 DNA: TGTGCCAGCCTTCTGAGGCAGGGGGGCGGCGGGGAGCTGTTTTTT.

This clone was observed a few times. The CDR3 loop reads CASSSREVGGGEQFF. CDR3 DNA: TGCGCCAGCAGCTCTCGAGAGGTAGGGGGCGGTGAGCAGTTCTTC. The chain uses TRBV5-1 and TRBJ2-1; 7 nucleotides align to TRBD1. This CDR3 region has 15 residues. CDR1 SGHRS and CDR2 YFSETQ come from the germline V gene. V shed 3 bases and J 9 bases; nucleotides not matched to a gene: 12. Complete variable domain (other parts from reference TRBV5-1 and TRBJ2-1): KAGVTQTPRYLIKTRGQQVTLSCSPISGHRSVSWYQQTPGQGLQFLFEYFSETQRNKGNFPGRFSGRQFSNSRSEMNVSTLELGDSALYLCASSSREVGGGEQFFGPGTRLTVL.

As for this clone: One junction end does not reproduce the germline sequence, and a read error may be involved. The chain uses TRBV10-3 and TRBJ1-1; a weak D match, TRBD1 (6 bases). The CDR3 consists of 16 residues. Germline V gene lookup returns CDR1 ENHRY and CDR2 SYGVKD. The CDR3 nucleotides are TGTGCCTTCAGTTCGTCTGGGGGCGCAGGGAACACTGAAGCTTTCTTT. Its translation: CAFSSSGGAGNTEAFF.

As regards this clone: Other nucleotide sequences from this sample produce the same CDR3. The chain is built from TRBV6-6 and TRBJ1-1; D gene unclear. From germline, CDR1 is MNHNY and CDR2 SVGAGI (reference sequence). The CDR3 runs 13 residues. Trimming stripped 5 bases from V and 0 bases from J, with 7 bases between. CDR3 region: CASSRTVNTEAFF. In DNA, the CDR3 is TGTGCCAGCAGTCGGACGGTGAACACTGAAGCTTTCTTT.

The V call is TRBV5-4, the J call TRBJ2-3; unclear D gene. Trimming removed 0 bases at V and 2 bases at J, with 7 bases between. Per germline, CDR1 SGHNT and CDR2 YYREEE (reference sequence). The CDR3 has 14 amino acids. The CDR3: CASSLEGSTDTQYF. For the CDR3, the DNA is TGTGCCAGCAGCTTGGAGGGTTCCACAGATACGCAGTATTTT.

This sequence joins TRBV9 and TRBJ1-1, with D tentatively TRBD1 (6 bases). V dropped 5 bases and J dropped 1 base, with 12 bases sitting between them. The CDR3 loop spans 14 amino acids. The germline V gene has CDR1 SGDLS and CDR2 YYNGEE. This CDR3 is CASSRGQKNTEAFF. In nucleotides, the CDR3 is TGTGCCAGCAGTCGCGGACAGAAGAACACTGAAGCTTTCTTT.

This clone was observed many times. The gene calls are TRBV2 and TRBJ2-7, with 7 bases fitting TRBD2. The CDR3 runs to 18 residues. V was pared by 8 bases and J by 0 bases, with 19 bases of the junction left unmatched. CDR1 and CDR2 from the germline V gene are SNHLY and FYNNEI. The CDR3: CASAGLSGILFSSYEQYF. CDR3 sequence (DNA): TGTGCCAGCGCTGGACTGAGCGGGATACTGTTCTCCTCCTACGAGCAGTACTTC.

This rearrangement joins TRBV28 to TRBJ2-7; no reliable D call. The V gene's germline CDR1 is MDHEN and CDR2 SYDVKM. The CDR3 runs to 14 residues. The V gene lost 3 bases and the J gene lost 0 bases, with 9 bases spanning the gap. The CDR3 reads CASSLELSSYEQYF. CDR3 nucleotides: TGTGCCAGCAGTTTGGAGTTGAGCTCCTACGAGCAGTACTTC.

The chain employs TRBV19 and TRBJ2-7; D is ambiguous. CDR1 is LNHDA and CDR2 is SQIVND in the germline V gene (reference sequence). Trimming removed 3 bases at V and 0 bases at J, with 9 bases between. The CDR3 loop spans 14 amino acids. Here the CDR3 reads CASSIRASSYEQYF. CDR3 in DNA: TGTGCCAGTAGTATTCGGGCGAGCTCCTACGAGCAGTACTTC.

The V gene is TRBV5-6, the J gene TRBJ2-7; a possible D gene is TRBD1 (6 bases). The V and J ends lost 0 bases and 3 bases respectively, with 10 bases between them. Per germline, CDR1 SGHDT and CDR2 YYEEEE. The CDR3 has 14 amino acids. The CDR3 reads CASSLAGARYEQYF. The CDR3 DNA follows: TGTGCCAGCAGCTTGGCAGGGGCTCGCTACGAGCAGTACTTC.

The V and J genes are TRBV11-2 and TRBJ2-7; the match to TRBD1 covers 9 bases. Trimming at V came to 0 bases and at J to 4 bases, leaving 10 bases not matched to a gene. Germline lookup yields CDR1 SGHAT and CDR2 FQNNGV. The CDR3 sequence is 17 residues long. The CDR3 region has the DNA TGTGCCAGCAGCTTAGAAATAACGACAGGGGGTAGGTACGAGCAGTACTTC. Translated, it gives CASSLEITTGGRYEQYF.

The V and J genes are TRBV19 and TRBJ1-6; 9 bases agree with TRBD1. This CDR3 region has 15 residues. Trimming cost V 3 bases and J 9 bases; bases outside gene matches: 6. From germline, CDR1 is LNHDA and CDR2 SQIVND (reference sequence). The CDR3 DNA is TGTGCCAGTAGTATTTCCGGGACAGGGAGTTCACCCCTCCACTTT. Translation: CASSISGTGSSPLHF.

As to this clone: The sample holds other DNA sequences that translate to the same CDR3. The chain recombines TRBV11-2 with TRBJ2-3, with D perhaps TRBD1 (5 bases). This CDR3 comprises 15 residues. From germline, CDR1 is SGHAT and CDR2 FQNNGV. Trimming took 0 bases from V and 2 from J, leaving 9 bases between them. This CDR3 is CASSLDGRDTDTQYF. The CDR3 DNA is TGTGCCAGCAGCTTAGATGGCAGGGACACAGATACGCAGTATTTT.